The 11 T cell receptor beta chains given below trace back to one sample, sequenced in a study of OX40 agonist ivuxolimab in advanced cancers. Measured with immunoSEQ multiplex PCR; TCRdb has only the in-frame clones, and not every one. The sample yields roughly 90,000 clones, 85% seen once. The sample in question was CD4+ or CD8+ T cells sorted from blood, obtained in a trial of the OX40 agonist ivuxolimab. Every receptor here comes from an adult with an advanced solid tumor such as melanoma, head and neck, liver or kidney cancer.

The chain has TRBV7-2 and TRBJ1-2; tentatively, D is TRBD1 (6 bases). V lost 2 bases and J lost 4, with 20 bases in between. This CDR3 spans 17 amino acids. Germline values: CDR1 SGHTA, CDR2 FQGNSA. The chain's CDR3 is CASSLQVISGASYGYTF. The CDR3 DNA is TGTGCCAGCAGCTTACAGGTTATATCAGGGGCCAGCTATGGCTACACCTTC.

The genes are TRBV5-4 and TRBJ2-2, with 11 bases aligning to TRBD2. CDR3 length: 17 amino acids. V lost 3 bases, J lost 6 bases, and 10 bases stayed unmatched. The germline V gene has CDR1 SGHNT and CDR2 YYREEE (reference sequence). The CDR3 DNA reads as TGTGCCAGCAGCTCGGAGCCCACTAGCGGGAGAGCCGGGGAGCTGTTTTTT. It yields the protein CASSSEPTSGRAGELFF.

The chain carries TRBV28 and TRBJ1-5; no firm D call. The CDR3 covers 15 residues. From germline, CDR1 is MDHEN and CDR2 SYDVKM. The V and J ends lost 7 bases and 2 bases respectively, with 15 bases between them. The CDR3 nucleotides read TGTGCCAGCACCCGAGGGAACCGAGGCAATCAGCCCCAGCATTTT. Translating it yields CASTRGNRGNQPQHF.

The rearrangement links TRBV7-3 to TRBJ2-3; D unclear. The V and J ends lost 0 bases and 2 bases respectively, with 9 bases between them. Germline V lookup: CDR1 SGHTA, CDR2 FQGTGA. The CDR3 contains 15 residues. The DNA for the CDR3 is TGTGCCAGCAGCTTAACCTCCAGGAACACAGATACGCAGTATTTT. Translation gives CASSLTSRNTDTQYF.

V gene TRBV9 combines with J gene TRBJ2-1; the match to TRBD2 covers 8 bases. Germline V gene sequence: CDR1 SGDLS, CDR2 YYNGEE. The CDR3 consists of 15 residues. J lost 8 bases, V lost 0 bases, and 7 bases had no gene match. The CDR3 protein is CASSVVHRGGDEQFF. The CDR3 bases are TGTGCCAGCAGCGTAGTTCATCGGGGGGGCGATGAGCAGTTCTTC.

The CDR3: CASSVEAGGVGYTF. The CDR3 bases are TGTGCCAGCAGCGTAGAAGCAGGGGGTGTCGGCTACACCTTC. The chain employs TRBV9 and TRBJ1-2, with 7 positions matching TRBD1. CDR1 is SGDLS and CDR2 is YYNGEE in the germline V gene. The CDR3 spans 14 residues. The J segment lost 8 bases and the V segment lost 0 bases, leaving 7 bases of the junction unmatched.

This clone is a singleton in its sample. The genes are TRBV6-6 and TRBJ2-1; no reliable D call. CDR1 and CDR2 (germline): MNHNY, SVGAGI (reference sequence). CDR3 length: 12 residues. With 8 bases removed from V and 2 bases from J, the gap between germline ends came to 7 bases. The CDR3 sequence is CASVNPYNEQFF. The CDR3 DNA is TGTGCCAGCGTTAATCCCTACAATGAGCAGTTCTTC.

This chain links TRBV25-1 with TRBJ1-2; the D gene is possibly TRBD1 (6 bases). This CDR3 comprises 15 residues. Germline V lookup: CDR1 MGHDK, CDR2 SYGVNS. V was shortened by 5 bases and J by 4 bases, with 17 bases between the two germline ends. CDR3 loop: CASSPSGQIFYGYTF. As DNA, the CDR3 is TGTGCCAGCAGTCCTTCCGGACAGATTTTCTATGGCTACACCTTC.

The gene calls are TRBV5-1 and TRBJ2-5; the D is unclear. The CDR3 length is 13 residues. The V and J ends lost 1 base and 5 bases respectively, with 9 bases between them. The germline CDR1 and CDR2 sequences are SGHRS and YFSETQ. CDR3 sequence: CASSLTPPETQYF. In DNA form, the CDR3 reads TGCGCCAGCAGCTTGACTCCACCCGAGACCCAGTACTTC.

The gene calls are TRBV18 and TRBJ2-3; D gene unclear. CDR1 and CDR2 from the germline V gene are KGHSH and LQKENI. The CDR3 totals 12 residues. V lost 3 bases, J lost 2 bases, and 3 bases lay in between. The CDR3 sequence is CASSPHTDTQYF. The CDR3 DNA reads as TGTGCCAGCTCACCTCACACAGATACGCAGTATTTT.

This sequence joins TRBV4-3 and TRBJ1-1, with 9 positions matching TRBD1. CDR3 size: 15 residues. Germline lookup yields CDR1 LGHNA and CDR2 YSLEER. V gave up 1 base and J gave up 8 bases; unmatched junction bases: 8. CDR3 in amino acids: CASSQGDRALDEAFF. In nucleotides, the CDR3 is TGCGCCAGCAGCCAAGGGGACAGGGCACTAGACGAAGCTTTCTTT.